The present TCR beta chain was sequenced within a study of T cell responses to AZD1222 COVID-19 vaccine. Trimming removed 0 bases from V and 4 bases from J, with 13 bases in between. Per germline, CDR1 LGHNA and CDR2 YSLEER. The CDR3 is 16 amino acids. Data came from immunoSEQ multiplex PCR; TCRdb stores just in-frame clones and leaves some out. The top ten clones hold less than 2.5% of a sample with 150,000 or so clones, around 93% of them seen once. General study findings and limits: Unmutated variant regions are reportedly the target of nearly half of TCRs that are spike-specific.

Points on this clone: The antigen is not known.

The TCR was taken from an adult in good health. The starting material was peripheral blood, obtained on day 0 of AZD1222 vaccination. The rearrangement uses TRBV4-3 and TRBJ2-1; tentative D call: TRBD2 (6 bases). The CDR3 here is CASSQDAVAVYNEQFF. CDR3 nucleotide sequence: TGCGCCAGCAGCCAAGATGCGGTAGCGGTGTACAATGAGCAGTTCTTC.